The T cell receptor beta chain described here comes from a study of molecular identifiers for immune sequencing clone quantification. This clonotype was seen at least ten times. MiXCR, applied by TCRdb to the PCR reads, yields one record per CDR3 protein. Among some 680,000 distinct CDR3 sequences listed, less than 30% were seen once. Germline CDR1 is LGHNA and CDR2 is YSLEER. The V gene lost 0 bases and the J gene lost 1 base, with 11 bases spanning the gap. The CDR3 covers 16 residues. The sequence came from a human donor in good health. Some libraries in this study had Jurkat cell RNA spiked in. The sequencing input was naive CD8+ T cells from blood, with Jurkat cell RNA spiked in. Specified subset: FACS-sorted CD8+CD4-CCR7+CD45RA+ naive T cells. This chain joins TRBV4-3 and TRBJ2-3; D perhaps matches TRBD1 (5 bases). The CDR3 sequence: CASSQDMQGGTDTQYF. DNA for the CDR3: TGCGCCAGCAGCCAAGATATGCAGGGTGGCACAGATACGCAGTATTTT.